The 5 T cell receptor beta chains in this list originate from one sample, sequenced in a study of T-cell memory formation after mild COVID-19. TCRdb re-derived calls from the 5' RACE reads in MiXCR, one entry per CDR3 protein. Counted here are more than 75,000 distinct CDR3 sequences, around 27% occurring once; the ten biggest clones make up around 40%. The sequenced sample consisted of PBMCs or a T cell subset sorted from them (not recorded which). The receptors stem from a man between 18 and 35 years old who had mild COVID-19 (a few samples of this study predate the infection). Cell type and time point are not known.

This clonotype was counted many times. The rearrangement joins TRBV13 to TRBJ1-1; TRBD1 might be the D (5 bases). V dropped 0 bases and J dropped 5 bases, with 13 bases sitting between them. Germline CDR1 is PRHDT and CDR2 is FYEKMQ (reference sequence). CDR3 length: 15 residues. CDR3 DNA sequence: TGTGCCAGCAGCTTAGGGGCTGGGGGAGTAACTGAAGCTTTCTTT. Translating gives CASSLGAGGVTEAFF.

The sample holds a few counts of this clonotype. The CDR3 DNA reads as TGCAGCGTTGAAGAAATCGGAGACAGGGGGAGAGAGACCCAGTACTTC. Its translation is CSVEEIGDRGRETQYF. The chain links TRBV29-1 to TRBJ2-5, with TRBD1 matching 9 bases. There are 16 residues in the CDR3. Trimming took 0 bases from V and 4 from J; bases not matched to a gene: 9. In germline, CDR1 is SQVTM, CDR2 ANQGSEA.

In its sample, this clonotype was seen a few times. V gene TRBV6-5 combines with J gene TRBJ2-7; 7 bases align to TRBD2. The germline V gene encodes CDR1 MNHEY and CDR2 SVGAGI. CDR3 length equals 15 residues. V trimming: 0 bases; J trimming: 4 bases; junction bases outside the gene matches: 6. This CDR3 is CASSYSGGPQYEQYF. As DNA, the CDR3 is TGTGCCAGCAGTTACTCGGGAGGGCCTCAGTACGAGCAGTACTTC.

In its sample, this clonotype was seen a few times. This rearrangement joins TRBV7-8 to TRBJ2-7; no definite D call. The CDR3 sequence is 12 residues long. Germline values: CDR1 SGHVS, CDR2 FQNEAQ. Trimming removed 5 bases at V and 0 bases at J, with 5 bases between. CDR3 protein: CASSASSYEQYV. CDR3 DNA: TGTGCCAGCAGCGCGAGCTCCTACGAGCAGTACGTC.

This clonotype was detected only a few times. This chain joins TRBV12-5 and TRBJ1-4; D uncertain. The CDR3 contains 11 residues. Per the germline V gene, CDR1 is LGHNT and CDR2 is FRNRAP. Trimming pared 6 bases from V and 6 bases from J, leaving 5 bases between. DNA of the CDR3: TGTGCTAGTGGACGAGATGAAAAACTGTTTTTT. Amino acid sequence: CASGRDEKLFF.